Listed below are T cell receptor beta chains from one sample, sequenced in a study of T-cell memory formation after mild COVID-19. TCRdb reprocessed the 5' RACE reads with MiXCR, giving one entry per CDR3 protein. The sample lists around 250,000 distinct CDR3 sequences, around 15% occurring once. Sequenced material: PBMCs or a T cell subset sorted from them (not recorded which). The source is a man between 18 and 29 years old who had mild COVID-19 (a few samples of this study predate the infection). Cell type and time point are not known. CDR3s include the opening cysteine and the closing phenylalanine or tryptophan. D genes are given only for firm matches. Some rows mark clone size as missing; the rest say once, few, many or name a class of expanded clone.

V gene: TRBV7-3; D gene: TRBD2; J gene: TRBJ2-1; clone size: .; CDR3 protein: CASSPSGGGSYNEQFF; CDR3 DNA: TGTGCCAGCAGCCCCAGCGGGGGGGGCTCCTACAATGAGCAGTTCTTC
V gene: TRBV9; D gene: .; J gene: TRBJ1-3; clone size: .; CDR3 protein: CASSVQGNTIYF; CDR3 DNA: TGTGCCAGCAGCGTTCAGGGAAACACCATATATTTT
V gene: TRBV4-3; D gene: .; J gene: TRBJ2-1; clone size: .; CDR3 protein: CAFSQDGGVDEQFF; CDR3 DNA: TGCGCCTTCAGCCAAGACGGAGGGGTCGATGAGCAGTTCTTC
V gene: TRBV6-2/TRBV6-3; D gene: TRBD1; J gene: TRBJ1-5; clone size: few; CDR3 protein: CASRGGSRSNQPQHF; CDR3 DNA: TGTGCCAGCCGAGGGGGCTCAAGGAGCAATCAGCCCCAGCATTTT
V gene: TRBV12-3/TRBV12-4; D gene: .; J gene: TRBJ2-3; clone size: .; CDR3 protein: CASRGPRRTQYF; CDR3 DNA: TGTGCCAGCAGGGGTCCCCGGCGTACGCAGTATTTT
V gene: TRBV18; D gene: .; J gene: TRBJ1-6; clone size: few; CDR3 protein: CASSLQGTSYNSPLHF; CDR3 DNA: TGTGCCAGCTCACTTCAGGGCACCTCCTATAATTCACCCCTCCACTTT
V gene: TRBV12-3/TRBV12-4; D gene: TRBD1; J gene: TRBJ1-5; clone size: .; CDR3 protein: CASRRDRSQPQHF; CDR3 DNA: TGTGCCAGCAGGCGGGACAGGAGCCAGCCCCAGCATTTT
V gene: TRBV7-2; D gene: TRBD1; J gene: TRBJ1-5; clone size: .; CDR3 protein: CASSPQGGLGNQPQHF; CDR3 DNA: TGTGCCAGCAGCCCGCAGGGGGGGTTAGGCAATCAGCCCCAGCATTTT
V gene: TRBV7-6; D gene: TRBD2; J gene: TRBJ2-5; clone size: many; CDR3 protein: CASSSVGLGATQYF; CDR3 DNA: TGTGCCAGCAGCTCCGTGGGACTAGGTGCGACCCAGTACTTC
V gene: TRBV6-2/TRBV6-3; D gene: .; J gene: TRBJ2-6; clone size: .; CDR3 protein: CASRQSPGANVLTF; CDR3 DNA: TGTGCCAGCAGACAAAGTCCTGGGGCCAACGTCCTGACTTTC
V gene: TRBV7-2; D gene: .; J gene: TRBJ1-1; clone size: few; CDR3 protein: CASSLGHNTEAFF; CDR3 DNA: TGTGCCAGCAGCTTAGGCCATAACACTGAAGCTTTCTTT